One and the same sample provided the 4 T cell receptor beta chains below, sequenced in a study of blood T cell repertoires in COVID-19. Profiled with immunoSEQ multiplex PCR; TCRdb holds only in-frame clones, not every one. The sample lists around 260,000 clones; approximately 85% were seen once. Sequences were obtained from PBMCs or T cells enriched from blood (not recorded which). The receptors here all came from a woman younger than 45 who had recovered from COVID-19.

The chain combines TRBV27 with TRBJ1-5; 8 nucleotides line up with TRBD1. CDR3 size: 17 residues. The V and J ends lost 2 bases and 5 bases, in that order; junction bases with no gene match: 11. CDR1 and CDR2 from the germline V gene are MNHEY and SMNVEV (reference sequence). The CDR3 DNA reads TGTGCCAGCAGTTTACTCCCGGGACAGGCAGGGGATCAGCCCCAGCATTTT. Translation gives CASSLLPGQAGDQPQHF.

CDR3 protein: CASSLMQVSYNEQFF. As DNA, the CDR3 is TGTGCCAGCAGCTTAATGCAGGTATCCTACAATGAGCAGTTCTTC. V usage is TRBV7-8 and J usage is TRBJ2-1; D not resolved. Looked up from germline, CDR1 is SGHVS and CDR2 is FQNEAQ. The CDR3 is made up of 15 amino acids. V was cut by 2 bases and J by 1 base, with 9 bases left in between.

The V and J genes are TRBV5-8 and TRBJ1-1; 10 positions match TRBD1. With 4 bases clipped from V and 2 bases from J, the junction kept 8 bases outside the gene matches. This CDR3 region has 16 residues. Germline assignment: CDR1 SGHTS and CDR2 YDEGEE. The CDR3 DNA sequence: TGTGCCAGCAGCCCGGGACAGGGGAGAGGAAACACTGAAGCTTTCTTT. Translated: CASSPGQGRGNTEAFF.

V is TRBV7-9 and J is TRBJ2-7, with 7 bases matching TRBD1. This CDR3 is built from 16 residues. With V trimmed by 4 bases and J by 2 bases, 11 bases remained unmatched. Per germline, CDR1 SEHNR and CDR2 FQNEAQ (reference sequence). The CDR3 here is CASSSIRDSGAYEQYF. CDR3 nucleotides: TGTGCCAGCAGCTCGATCCGGGACAGTGGGGCCTACGAGCAGTACTTC.